These 25 T cell receptor beta chains originate from one sample sequenced in a study of blood T cell repertoires in COVID-19. Clones were sequenced by immunoSEQ multiplex PCR, and TCRdb holds only the in-frame ones, with some missing. The data show tens of thousands of clones, roughly 88% seen once. The sample consisted of peripheral blood. The receptors originated from a man aged 50 or older with acute or convalescent COVID-19.

The chain combines TRBV9 with TRBJ2-2; D perhaps matches TRBD2 (5 bases). The germline gives CDR1 SGDLS, CDR2 YYNGEE. This CDR3 region has 14 residues. V was trimmed by 3 bases and J by 4 bases, leaving 10 bases between them. The CDR3 protein is CASSATISTGELFF. In DNA, the CDR3 is TGTGCCAGCAGCGCGACTATATCCACCGGGGAGCTGTTTTTT.

The chain links TRBV7-2 to TRBJ2-2; D uncertain. V dropped 5 bases and J dropped 5 bases, with 9 bases sitting between them. Germline V lookup: CDR1 SGHTA, CDR2 FQGNSA. The CDR3 spans 13 residues. CDR3 protein: CASSVERTGELFF. The CDR3 coding sequence is TGTGCCAGCAGCGTCGAGAGAACCGGGGAGCTGTTTTTT.

The rearrangement uses TRBV25-1 and TRBJ2-7, with D uncertain. The length of the CDR3 is 14 residues. The germline CDR1 and CDR2 sequences are MGHDK and SYGVNS. V lost 4 bases to trimming and J lost 1 base, with 11 bases between them. This chain's CDR3 is CASSAGLGSYEQYF. CDR3 nucleotide sequence: TGTGCCAGCAGTGCGGGTCTTGGGTCCTACGAGCAGTACTTC.

This clone was counted a single time. The chain couples TRBV7-9 to TRBJ1-1; D is possibly TRBD1 (6 bases). V lost 4 bases and J lost 5, with 20 bases in between. This CDR3 spans 16 amino acids. CDR1 SEHNR and CDR2 FQNEAQ come from the germline V gene (reference sequence). The CDR3 spells CASSWTPSGGRTEAFF. The CDR3 DNA follows: TGTGCCAGCAGCTGGACCCCCTCGGGGGGCAGAACTGAAGCTTTCTTT.

This chain joins TRBV5-1 and TRBJ2-5, with a tentative D call TRBD1 (6 bases). The CDR3 covers 14 residues. Looked up from germline, CDR1 is SGHRS and CDR2 is YFSETQ. V lost 4 bases, J lost 3 bases, and 13 bases lay in between. CDR3 loop: CASSLTGTEETQYF. CDR3 DNA sequence: TGCGCCAGCAGCCTGACAGGAACTGAAGAGACCCAGTACTTC.

The V gene is TRBV5-1, the J gene TRBJ2-5; the D gene is possibly TRBD1 (5 bases). This CDR3 is built from 13 residues. The germline V and J ends were trimmed by 0 bases and 4 bases, with 7 bases remaining between them. CDR1 SGHRS and CDR2 YFSETQ come from the germline V gene. CDR3 residues: CASSLEGLETQYF. In nucleotides, the CDR3 is TGCGCCAGCAGCTTGGAGGGGCTAGAGACCCAGTACTTC.

The chain employs TRBV7-2 and TRBJ1-6; D gene ambiguous. The length of the CDR3 is 15 residues. Per the germline V gene, CDR1 is SGHTA and CDR2 is FQGNSA. V gave up 1 base and J gave up 13 bases, with 17 bases separating them. CDR3 region: CASSLVSPSIPPLHF. CDR3 coding DNA: TGTGCCAGCAGCTTAGTGAGTCCGTCGATTCCCCCCCTCCACTTT. Full variable domain (remainder filled in from reference TRBV7-2 and TRBJ1-6): GAGVSQSPSNKVTEKGKDVELRCDPISGHTALYWYRQSLGQGLEFLIYFQGNSAPDKSGLPSDRFSAERTGGSVSTLTIQRTQQEDSAVYLCASSLVSPSIPPLHFGNGTRLTVT.

This chain joins TRBV19 and TRBJ1-1, with 7 bases aligning to TRBD1. The junction had 10 bases not matched to a gene; V was cut back by 4 bases and J by 8 bases. The CDR3 totals 14 residues. Germline loops: CDR1 LNHDA, CDR2 SQIVND (reference sequence). The CDR3 bases are TGTGCCAGTAGTACCTTGACAGGGTCCACGGAAGCTTTCTTT. This sequence encodes CASSTLTGSTEAFF.

J is TRBJ2-7 and V is TRBV18; 9 nucleotides align to TRBD2. There are 16 residues in the CDR3. CDR1 and CDR2 (germline): KGHSH, LQKENI. With 6 bases clipped from V and 2 bases from J, the junction kept 11 bases outside the gene matches. The CDR3 region has the DNA TGTGCCAGCTCCCTGGGGGCTAGCGGGACTACCTACGAGCAGTACTTC. Its translation is CASSLGASGTTYEQYF.

The chain carries TRBV30 and TRBJ2-1; TRBD1 matches at 7 bases. V dropped 2 bases and J dropped 7; count of bases not matched to a gene: 2. The length of the CDR3 is 12 residues. Germline assignment: CDR1 GTSNPN and CDR2 SVGIG (reference sequence). The CDR3 is CAWSSQGNEQFF. CDR3 nucleotide sequence: TGTGCCTGGAGTTCACAGGGGAATGAGCAGTTCTTC.

The V and J genes are TRBV9 and TRBJ2-3; perhaps TRBD2 as D (6 bases). Germline V CDR1 and CDR2: SGDLS, YYNGEE. The CDR3 spans 15 residues. V lost 7 bases and J 0 bases, leaving 15 bases between the germline ends. The CDR3 loop reads CASGGRRDSTDTQYF. The CDR3 nucleotides read TGTGCCAGCGGCGGTAGGAGGGACAGCACAGATACGCAGTATTTT. The full variable domain, in which reference TRBV9 and TRBJ2-3 provide the parts outside the CDR3, is DSGVTQTPKHLITATGQRVTLRCSPRSGDLSVYWYQQSLDQGLQFLIQYYNGEERAKGNILERFSAQQFPDLHSELNLSSLELGDSALYFCASGGRRDSTDTQYFGPGTRLTVL.

The chain employs TRBV5-1 and TRBJ2-3; maybe TRBD1 (6 bases). The V end was cut by 0 bases, the J end by 6 bases, with 11 bases between. Germline V CDR1 and CDR2: SGHRS, YFSETQ. The CDR3 runs 14 residues. CDR3 in amino acids: CASSLEQGGDTQYF. In nucleotides, the CDR3 is TGCGCCAGCAGCTTGGAACAGGGTGGGGATACGCAGTATTTT. The whole variable domain, remainder taken from reference TRBV5-1 and TRBJ2-3, is KAGVTQTPRYLIKTRGQQVTLSCSPISGHRSVSWYQQTPGQGLQFLFEYFSETQRNKGNFPGRFSGRQFSNSRSEMNVSTLELGDSALYLCASSLEQGGDTQYFGPGTRLTVL.

The chain combines TRBV3-1 (or the pseudogene TRBV3-2) with TRBJ2-1, with 12 bases lining up with TRBD2. Germline CDR1 and CDR2: LGHDT and YNNKEL (reference sequence). V lost 8 bases and J lost 8; bases outside the gene matches: 10. The CDR3 runs to 15 residues. DNA of the CDR3: TGTGCCAGCGGATTGACTAGCGGGAGTAGGGATGAGCAGTTCTTC. Translation gives CASGLTSGSRDEQFF.

A single count supports this clone. This sequence joins TRBV12-3 or TRBV12-4 and TRBJ1-2; 7 nucleotides match TRBD1. V lost 5 bases to trimming and J lost 8 bases; unmatched junction nucleotides: 8. The CDR3 is 13 residues long. This CDR3 reads CASSPTGTNGYTF. The CDR3 DNA reads as TGTGCCAGCAGTCCGACAGGGACCAACGGCTACACCTTC.

In its sample, this clone was seen once. The chain combines TRBV15 with TRBJ2-7, with D unresolved. CDR3 size: 15 residues. Germline V gene lookup returns CDR1 LNHNV and CDR2 YYDKDF (reference sequence). Trimming took 1 base from V and 0 from J, leaving 10 bases between them. The CDR3 DNA sequence: TGTGCCACCAGCAGAGGAGGTGCCAGCTCCTACGAGCAGTACTTC. Translating it yields CATSRGGASSYEQYF.

The chain recombines TRBV12-5 with TRBJ1-3; D gene unclear. Germline V gene data show CDR1 as LGHNT and CDR2 as FRNRAP. V was trimmed by 4 bases and J by 4 bases, leaving 5 bases between them. The CDR3 sequence is 12 residues long. The CDR3 sequence: CASGSEGNTIYF. The CDR3 DNA follows: TGTGCTAGTGGTTCCGAGGGAAACACCATATATTTT.

The chain couples TRBV4-1 to TRBJ1-2; a possible D gene is TRBD1 (5 bases). The CDR3 sequence is 18 residues long. Deletions cut 5 bases from V and 2 bases from J, with 24 bases between. Germline V gene sequence: CDR1 MGHRA, CDR2 YSYEKL. CDR3 in amino acids: CASSYTINAVRANYGYTF. The CDR3 nucleotides are TGCGCCAGCAGCTATACGATCAACGCGGTCAGGGCCAACTATGGCTACACCTTC.

V gene TRBV5-1 combines with J gene TRBJ1-1; no clear D gene. The CDR3 totals 13 residues. V was pared by 2 bases and J by 0 bases, with 5 bases between. In germline, CDR1 is SGHRS, CDR2 YFSETQ. The CDR3: CASSFTVNTEAFF. CDR3 DNA sequence: TGCGCCAGCAGCTTTACAGTGAACACTGAAGCTTTCTTT.

The rearrangement joins TRBV18 to TRBJ1-6, with D possibly matching TRBD1 (5 bases). The CDR3 loop spans 15 amino acids. Germline V gene sequence: CDR1 KGHSH, CDR2 LQKENI. V was cut by 6 bases and J by 13 bases, with 22 bases left in between. The CDR3 DNA is TGTGCCAGCTCTCTTGAGATGACAGCCACAGAGCCCCTCCACTTT. It specifies CASSLEMTATEPLHF.

The V and J genes are TRBV6-1 and TRBJ2-1; D perhaps matches TRBD2 (6 bases). This CDR3 is built from 15 residues. Between the trimmed V and J ends, which lost 2 bases and 5 bases, there was a span of 13 bases. The V gene's germline CDR1 is MNHNS and CDR2 SASEGT. The CDR3 sequence is CASSEFRTTNNEQFF. For the CDR3, the DNA is TGTGCCAGCAGTGAATTCCGGACTACCAACAATGAGCAGTTCTTC.

This rearrangement joins TRBV9 to TRBJ1-6, with D uncertain. The CDR3 is made up of 14 amino acids. The germline CDR1 and CDR2 sequences are SGDLS and YYNGEE. V was cut by 2 bases and J by 8 bases, with 11 bases left in between. CDR3 sequence reads: CASSVKQDYSPLHF. The CDR3 region has the DNA TGTGCCAGCAGCGTTAAGCAGGATTATTCACCCCTCCACTTT.

The chain couples TRBV11-2 to TRBJ1-2; D possibly corresponds to TRBD1 (6 bases). Trimming took 0 bases from V and 4 from J, leaving 9 bases between them. Germline lookup yields CDR1 SGHAT and CDR2 FQNNGV. This CDR3 comprises 14 residues. CDR3 sequence reads: CASSLEQGTYGYTF. The CDR3 DNA sequence: TGTGCCAGCAGCTTAGAACAGGGCACCTATGGCTACACCTTC.

The chain employs TRBV19 and TRBJ1-1, with a possible D match to TRBD1 (6 bases). The V gene's germline CDR1 is LNHDA and CDR2 SQIVND (reference sequence). This CDR3 is built from 15 residues. V was pared by 6 bases and J by 3 bases, with 17 bases between. The CDR3 DNA reads as TGTGCCAGTAGGGACGGGGGGGCGCCGGACACTGAAGCTTTCTTT. Its protein product is CASRDGGAPDTEAFF.

The chain combines TRBV4-1 with TRBJ2-7; perhaps TRBD2 as D (6 bases). Trimming took 5 bases from V and 3 from J, leaving 17 bases between them. Per the germline V gene, CDR1 is MGHRA and CDR2 is YSYEKL. This CDR3 is built from 15 residues. CDR3 loop: CASSSTEGTRYEQYF. CDR3 DNA sequence: TGCGCCAGCAGCTCAACGGAGGGAACGCGCTACGAGCAGTACTTC.

The J gene is TRBJ2-5, the V gene TRBV29-1, with D tentatively TRBD1 (6 bases). The CDR3 is made up of 16 amino acids. V lost 0 bases and J 5 bases, leaving 19 bases between the germline ends. Germline CDR1 and CDR2: SQVTM and ANQGSEA. DNA for the CDR3: TGCAGCGTTGAAGATCGGGCAGAGGGGGTTGTTGAGACCCAGTACTTC. Translating it yields CSVEDRAEGVVETQYF.